This T cell receptor (beta chain) derives from a study of technical replicates of blood from several donors. V dropped 2 bases and J dropped 1; count of bases not matched to a gene: 1. There are 15 residues in the CDR3. Germline lookup yields CDR1 MNHEY and CDR2 SVGAGI. Libraries were prepared by immunoSEQ multiplex PCR; TCRdb keeps only in-frame clonotypes and omits some of them. The sample lists under 85,000 clones; 96% were seen once. The sequenced material came from T cells isolated from PBMCs. The chain recombines TRBV6-5 with TRBJ2-2; the match to TRBD1 covers 7 bases. The receptor was derived from a human donor in good health. Here the CDR3 reads CASSYTGENTGELFF. The DNA of the CDR3 is TGTGCCAGCAGTTACACAGGGGAGAACACCGGGGAGCTGTTTTTT.